This T cell receptor (beta chain) was recovered during a study of shared clonotypes between healthy human individuals. A split of CD4+ cells into CD45RA+ naive and CD45RA-negative memory subsets was performed. Generated by immunoSEQ multiplex PCR, the TCRdb table keeps only in-frame clones and is missing some. The sample includes roughly 2 million clones, approximately 95% of them seen just once. V lost 5 bases and J lost 4, with 14 bases in between. Germline CDR1 is MNHEY and CDR2 is SVGAGI. The CDR3 is 14 residues long. The sequenced sample was naive CD4+ T cells sorted from blood. Documented subset: CD45RA+ positively selected. V gene TRBV6-5 combines with J gene TRBJ1-1, with D uncertain. The clonotype originates from a man younger than 35 in good health. The CDR3 loop is CASSVLEAGTEAFF. CDR3 sequence (DNA): TGTGCCAGCAGTGTCCTCGAGGCGGGCACTGAAGCTTTCTTT.